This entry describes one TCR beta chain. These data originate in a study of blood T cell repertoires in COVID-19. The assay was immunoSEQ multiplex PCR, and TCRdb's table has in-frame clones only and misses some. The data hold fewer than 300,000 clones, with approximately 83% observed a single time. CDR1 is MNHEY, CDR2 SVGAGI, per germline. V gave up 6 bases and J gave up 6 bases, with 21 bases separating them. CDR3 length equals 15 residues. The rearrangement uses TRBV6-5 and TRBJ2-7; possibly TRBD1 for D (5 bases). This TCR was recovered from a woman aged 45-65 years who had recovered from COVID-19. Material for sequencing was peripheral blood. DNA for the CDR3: TGTGCCAGCAGGCGCGATAGTGTCAGGGTGGGCGAGCAGTACTTC. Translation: CASRRDSVRVGEQYF.